The 3 T cell receptor beta chains given below trace back to one sample, sequenced in a study of OX40 agonist ivuxolimab in advanced cancers. The data were produced by immunoSEQ multiplex PCR, yet TCRdb's version contains in-frame clones alone and is incomplete. The sample carries tens of thousands of clones, approximately 87% recorded once. Here the sequenced sample was CD4+ or CD8+ T cells sorted from blood, taken in a trial of the OX40 agonist ivuxolimab. All receptors derive from an adult with an advanced solid tumor such as melanoma, head and neck, liver or kidney cancer.

The chain uses TRBV7-8 and TRBJ1-2; D is perhaps TRBD1 (5 bases). The CDR3 contains 13 residues. Germline V CDR1 and CDR2: SGHVS, FQNEAQ. V shed 3 bases and J shed 7 bases, with 12 bases lying between them. The CDR3 DNA is TGTGCCAGCAGCTTCCGGGGGATGGGTGGCTACACCTTC. It translates to CASSFRGMGGYTF.

The rearrangement uses TRBV7-9 and TRBJ2-2, with D unclear. Deletions cut 6 bases from V and 6 bases from J, with 17 bases between. There are 15 residues in the CDR3. CDR1 is SEHNR, CDR2 FQNEAQ, per germline (reference sequence). CDR3 residues: CASSPLDRNPGELFF. The DNA for the CDR3 is TGTGCCAGCAGTCCCCTTGATAGGAATCCCGGGGAGCTGTTTTTT.

This CDR3 reads CASSPGETQYF. In nucleotides, the CDR3 is TGCGCCAGCAGCCCGGGGGAGACCCAGTACTTC. This chain connects TRBV5-1 to TRBJ2-5; weak D call: TRBD2 (5 bases). V was trimmed by 4 bases and J by 5 bases, leaving 6 bases between them. CDR1 SGHRS and CDR2 YFSETQ come from the germline V gene. The length of the CDR3 is 11 residues.